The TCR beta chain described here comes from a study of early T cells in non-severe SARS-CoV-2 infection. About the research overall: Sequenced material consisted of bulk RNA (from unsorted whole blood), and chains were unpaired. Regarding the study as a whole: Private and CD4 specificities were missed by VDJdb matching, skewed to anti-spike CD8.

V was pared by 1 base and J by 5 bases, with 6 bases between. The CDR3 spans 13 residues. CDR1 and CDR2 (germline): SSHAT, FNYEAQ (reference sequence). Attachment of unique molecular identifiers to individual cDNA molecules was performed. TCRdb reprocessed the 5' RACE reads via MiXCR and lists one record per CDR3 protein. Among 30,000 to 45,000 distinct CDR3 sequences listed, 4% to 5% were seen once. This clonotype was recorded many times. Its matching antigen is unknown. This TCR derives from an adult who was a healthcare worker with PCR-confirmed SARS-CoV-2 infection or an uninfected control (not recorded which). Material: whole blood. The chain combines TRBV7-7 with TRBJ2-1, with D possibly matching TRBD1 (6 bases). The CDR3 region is CASSLGTDNEQFF. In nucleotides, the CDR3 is TGTGCCAGCAGCTTAGGGACAGACAATGAGCAGTTCTTC.